Sequencing of this TCR beta chain was carried out in a study of early T cells in non-severe SARS-CoV-2 infection. For the study at large: RNA in bulk from unsorted whole blood was sequenced, and chains were unpaired. Study outcomes and limitations: Comparison of clonotypes with VDJdb favored anti-spike CD8 responses while missing private and CD4 specificities.

This clonotype was seen a few times. Its specificity is unknown. The CDR3 length is 12 residues. CDR1 is DFQATT and CDR2 is SNEGSKA in the germline V gene (reference sequence). V lost 5 bases, J lost 1 base, and 8 bases lay in between. The TCR library protocol attached unique molecular identifiers to the individual cDNA molecules. TCRdb passed the 5' RACE reads through MiXCR, listing each CDR3 protein once. Here the sample spans more than 95,000 distinct CDR3 sequences, 14% to 15% being singletons. The chain is built from TRBV20-1 and TRBJ1-1, with TRBD1 as a possible D gene (5 bases). The origin of this receptor is an adult who was a healthcare worker with PCR-confirmed SARS-CoV-2 infection or an uninfected control (not recorded which). Sequenced: whole blood. Here the CDR3 DNA reads TGCAGTGCTCAGACAGAGAACACTGAAGCTTTCTTT. It yields the protein CSAQTENTEAFF.